What follows are 14 T cell receptor beta chains derived from one specimen sequenced in a study of persistence of HIV-infected CD4 T cells. The libraries were made with immunoSEQ version 4 in survey mode. Using immunoSEQ multiplex PCR, the repertoire was profiled, and TCRdb retains in-frame clones only, with some absent. The sample has 15,000 to 25,000 clones, around three quarters seen once. Cells were stimulated with CMV-infected fibroblast lysates at approximately 10 ug/mL. CD4+ T cells upregulating both CD40 ligand and CD69 were sorted as responding cells. Their target antigens are unknown. The sample here was CD4+ T cells sorted from PBMCs after approximately 20-hour stimulation, taken from a patient who received antiretroviral therapy. The receptor source for this set is an adult man with HIV who was CMV-seropositive.

This clone appeared a few times. The rearrangement links TRBV4-1 to TRBJ2-1; D might be TRBD1 (5 bases). Germline CDR1 is MGHRA and CDR2 is YSYEKL. The CDR3 contains 15 residues. V was cut by 0 bases and J by 10 bases, with 16 bases left in between. The CDR3 is CASSQERDRSKEQFF. Written as DNA, the CDR3 is TGCGCCAGCAGCCAAGAAAGAGACAGATCCAAGGAGCAGTTCTTC.

This clone is labeled medium-sized. The chain uses TRBV15 and TRBJ2-7; 8 bases are a match to TRBD1. There are 15 residues in the CDR3. V was clipped by 1 base and J by 6 bases; unmatched bases: 8. Per the germline V gene, CDR1 is LNHNV and CDR2 is YYDKDF (reference sequence). Written as DNA, the CDR3 is TGTGCCACCAGCAGAGTGGGGCGACAGGGGAGCGAGCAGTACTTC. Encoded protein: CATSRVGRQGSEQYF.

The chain carries TRBV2 and TRBJ1-3, with TRBD1 matching over 8 bases. This CDR3 spans 16 amino acids. The junction had 9 bases not matched to a gene; V was cut back by 4 bases and J by 4 bases. CDR1 is SNHLY, CDR2 FYNNEI, per germline. CDR3: CASSAPPGGSGNTIYF. CDR3 in DNA: TGTGCCAGCAGTGCACCCCCAGGGGGCTCCGGAAACACCATATATTTT.

This chain uses TRBV24-1 with TRBJ1-4, with 10 bases aligning to TRBD1. The CDR3 is made up of 15 amino acids. Germline V CDR1 and CDR2: KGHDR, SFDVKD. Trimming removed 3 bases from V and 5 bases from J; junction bases left unmatched: 2. In DNA form, the CDR3 reads TGTGCCACCAGTGATACGGGACAGGGGAATGAAAAACTGTTTTTT. Protein: CATSDTGQGNEKLFF.

The chain is built from TRBV10-3 and TRBJ2-7; D gene uncertain. With 0 bases removed from V and 7 bases from J, the gap between germline ends came to 10 bases. The germline CDR1 and CDR2 sequences are ENHRY and SYGVKD. The CDR3 has 13 amino acids. This CDR3 reads CAISESPIGEQYF. The CDR3 nucleotides read TGTGCCATCAGTGAGTCCCCCATCGGGGAGCAGTACTTC.

This chain connects TRBV6-5 to TRBJ2-3; TRBD1 is a possible D gene (7 bases). Germline CDR1 reads MNHEY; CDR2 reads SVGAGI. This CDR3 is built from 14 residues. Trimming removed 7 bases at V and 6 bases at J, with 17 bases between. The CDR3 region has the DNA TGTGCCAGCACTAAAGGGGGGACAGTTGATACGCAGTATTTT. Its translation is CASTKGGTVDTQYF.

The J gene is TRBJ1-5, the V gene TRBV7-2; D call uncertain. V was pared by 3 bases and J by 3 bases, with 6 bases between. The CDR3 contains 13 residues. Germline V gene sequence: CDR1 SGHTA, CDR2 FQGNSA. CDR3 region: CASSLKVNQPQHF. As DNA, the CDR3 is TGTGCCAGCAGCTTGAAGGTCAATCAGCCCCAGCATTTT.

V and J are TRBV20-1 and TRBJ1-5; maybe TRBD1 (6 bases). V was cut by 3 bases and J by 0 bases, with 12 bases left in between. Germline CDR1 is DFQATT and CDR2 is SNEGSKA (reference sequence). This CDR3 has 15 residues. CDR3 loop: CSASKGRGSNQPQHF. The CDR3 DNA reads as TGCAGTGCTAGTAAGGGCAGGGGTAGCAATCAGCCCCAGCATTTT.

The rearrangement uses TRBV10-2 and TRBJ1-6, with unresolved D. Germline lookup yields CDR1 WSHSY and CDR2 SAAADI. The CDR3 contains 13 residues. Deletions cut 5 bases from V and 9 bases from J, with 11 bases between. The CDR3 reads CASSIRHGSPLHF. The CDR3 DNA reads TGCGCCAGCAGTATCCGCCACGGTTCACCCCTCCACTTT.

V usage is TRBV2 and J usage is TRBJ1-5; 8 nucleotides match TRBD1. Unmatched junction bases numbered 10, after V lost 6 bases and J lost 9 bases. Germline CDR1 reads SNHLY; CDR2 reads FYNNEI. The CDR3 is 14 residues long. The CDR3 DNA reads as TGTGCCAGCAGCCCCTCCGGGACAGGTTGGCCCCAGCATTTT. It codes for CASSPSGTGWPQHF.

The rearrangement joins TRBV29-1 to TRBJ1-2; tentative D call: TRBD1 (5 bases). Germline V gene sequence: CDR1 SQVTM, CDR2 ANQGSEA. Trimming pared 4 bases from V and 3 bases from J, leaving 9 bases between. The CDR3 loop spans 12 amino acids. As DNA, the CDR3 is TGCAGCGTTGCCCAGGGCTACTATGGCTACACCTTC. Translated, it gives CSVAQGYYGYTF.

With respect to this clone: Other nucleotide sequences in the sample specify the same CDR3. V and J are TRBV3-1 (or the pseudogene TRBV3-2) and TRBJ1-1; D gene unclear. V shed 4 bases and J shed 1 base, with 7 bases lying between them. CDR1 and CDR2 (germline): LGHDT, YNNKEL (reference sequence). CDR3 size: 13 residues. The CDR3 DNA reads TGTGCCAGCAGCCGATCGGAGAACACTGAAGCTTTCTTT. It yields the protein CASSRSENTEAFF.

V usage is TRBV4-1 and J usage is TRBJ1-6; TRBD1 aligns across 7 bases. CDR3 length: 17 residues. V lost 0 bases to trimming and J lost 3 bases; unmatched junction nucleotides: 5. Germline V gene sequence: CDR1 MGHRA, CDR2 YSYEKL. The CDR3 DNA sequence: TGCGCCAGCAGCCAAGATAAGGGACAGCTCTATAATTCACCCCTCCACTTT. Translation: CASSQDKGQLYNSPLHF.

The chain employs TRBV25-1 and TRBJ1-4; D unclear. Trimming pared 3 bases from V and 4 bases from J, leaving 6 bases between. CDR3 length: 13 amino acids. Germline values: CDR1 MGHDK, CDR2 SYGVNS. The CDR3 DNA sequence: TGTGCCAGCAGTGATTCGTTTAATGAAAAACTGTTTTTT. It yields the protein CASSDSFNEKLFF.